This TCR beta chain was found in a study of blood T cell repertoires in COVID-19. Assay used: immunoSEQ multiplex PCR; TCRdb lists only in-frame clones, some missing. This sample yields 140,000 or so clones, of which about 80% are seen a single time; approximately 1.6% belongs to the top ten. The receptor was isolated from a woman in her late teens or twenties who had been exposed to COVID-19. Sequenced material: PBMCs or T cells enriched from blood (not recorded which).

The CDR3 loop reads CASSTGQGGYQPQHF. The DNA of the CDR3 is TGTGCCAGCAGCACAGGACAGGGAGGTTATCAGCCCCAGCATTTT. The chain combines TRBV7-2 with TRBJ1-5; 8 bases are a match to TRBD1. The CDR3 extends over 15 amino acids. V shed 5 bases and J 5 bases; nucleotides not matched to a gene: 8. Germline V CDR1 and CDR2: SGHTA, FQGNSA.